A single sample is the source of the 32 T cell receptor beta chains below, sequenced in a study of blood T cell repertoires in COVID-19 (dated by TCRdb to 2020 to 2022). Libraries were built with the immunoSEQ multiplex PCR assay. What TCRdb holds here is the immuneACCESS table cut down to in-frame rearrangements. Part of the clones is not present; checked against another copy, under half of the missing clones reflect an unresolved V gene, and the others are unexplained. The sample table shows more than 200,000 clones, and around 90% are seen once. Clones ranked in the top ten supply approximately 0.7% of the sample. The sequencing input was peripheral blood. Source of these receptors: a human donor in a cohort sampled during active COVID-19.

The V gene is TRBV6-5, the J gene TRBJ2-7, with 7 bases identical to TRBD1. CDR1 is MNHEY, CDR2 SVGAGI, per germline. V lost 4 bases and J lost 0; bases outside the gene matches: 9. The CDR3 sequence is 16 residues long. The CDR3: CASSSITGVPSYEQYF. CDR3 coding DNA: TGTGCCAGCAGTTCAATAACAGGGGTACCCTCCTACGAGCAGTACTTC.

This chain links TRBV3-1 (or the pseudogene TRBV3-2) with TRBJ1-6; 9 positions match TRBD1. The CDR3 consists of 17 residues. J gave up 4 bases and V 1 base, and 5 bases lay outside the gene matches. Germline V lookup: CDR1 LGHDT, CDR2 YNNKEL (reference sequence). The CDR3 spells CASSQVQGAEYNSPLHF. In nucleotides, the CDR3 is TGTGCCAGCAGCCAAGTACAGGGGGCAGAATATAATTCACCCCTCCACTTT.

This clone has ten or more counts. V usage is TRBV4-2 and J usage is TRBJ2-7; 8 nucleotides line up with TRBD1. Germline CDR1 LGHNA, CDR2 YNFKEQ. V gave up 4 bases and J gave up 1 base; unmatched junction bases: 3. The CDR3 runs to 14 residues. CDR3 sequence: CASSPDRGSYEQYF. CDR3 in DNA: TGTGCCAGCAGCCCAGACAGGGGTTCCTACGAGCAGTACTTC.

This clone was seen a few times. The chain carries TRBV11-2 and TRBJ1-2, with D unresolved. V was cut by 0 bases and J by 8 bases, with 13 bases left in between. CDR3 length: 14 residues. Germline V gene lookup returns CDR1 SGHAT and CDR2 FQNNGV. Here the CDR3 reads CASSLDGWLAGYTF. DNA for the CDR3: TGTGCCAGCAGCTTAGATGGTTGGCTTGCAGGCTACACCTTC. Filled out from reference TRBV11-2 and TRBJ1-2, the complete variable domain reads EAGVAQSPRYKIIEKRQSVAFWCNPISGHATLYWYQQILGQGPKLLIQFQNNGVVDDSQLPKDRFSAERLKGVDSTLKIQPAKLEDSAVYLCASSLDGWLAGYTFGSGTRLTVV.

This clone was recorded once. This rearrangement joins TRBV12-3 or TRBV12-4 to TRBJ1-1, with TRBD1 matching 7 bases. The V and J ends lost 8 bases and 8 bases, in that order; junction bases with no gene match: 11. This CDR3 is 13 amino acids long. The CDR3 sequence: CASLKGATTEAFF. CDR3 nucleotide sequence: TGTGCCAGCTTGAAGGGGGCAACGACGGAAGCTTTCTTT.

The chain recombines TRBV19 with TRBJ1-5; a possible D gene is TRBD1 (5 bases). The germline V gene has CDR1 LNHDA and CDR2 SQIVND (reference sequence). V gave up 3 bases and J gave up 5 bases, with 14 bases separating them. The CDR3 spans 15 residues. The chain's CDR3 is CASSMGGVPDQPQHF. CDR3 nucleotides: TGTGCCAGTAGTATGGGAGGGGTCCCGGATCAGCCCCAGCATTTT.

This rearrangement joins TRBV3-1 (or the pseudogene TRBV3-2) to TRBJ1-5, with 11 bases identical to TRBD1. With 3 bases clipped from V and 2 bases from J, the junction kept 6 bases outside the gene matches. CDR1 and CDR2 (germline): LGHDT, YNNKEL (reference sequence). The CDR3 sequence is 17 residues long. CDR3 sequence: CASSQGQGGFGNQPQHF. The CDR3 DNA is TGTGCCAGCAGCCAGGGACAGGGGGGTTTCGGCAATCAGCCCCAGCATTTT.

In this sample, this clone turned up a few times. J is TRBJ1-2 and V is TRBV7-8, with D hard to call. CDR1 and CDR2 (germline): SGHVS, FQNEAQ. Trimming left V 1 base short and J 3 bases short, with 12 bases between. The CDR3 has 15 residues. The CDR3 here is CASSLGWGVHYGYTF. In nucleotides, the CDR3 is TGTGCCAGCAGCTTAGGGTGGGGAGTTCACTATGGCTACACCTTC.

This clone was recorded once. The V call is TRBV11-2, the J call TRBJ2-5, with TRBD2 matching 7 bases. CDR3 length equals 15 residues. V trimming: 1 base; J trimming: 3 bases; junction bases outside the gene matches: 5. Germline loops: CDR1 SGHAT, CDR2 FQNNGV. The CDR3 region is CASSLVRGEKETQYF. The CDR3 DNA reads as TGTGCCAGCAGCTTAGTTCGGGGGGAGAAAGAGACCCAGTACTTC.

The chain links TRBV10-3 to TRBJ2-5; a possible D gene is TRBD2 (5 bases). Germline V gene lookup returns CDR1 ENHRY and CDR2 SYGVKD. The CDR3 runs to 12 residues. V was trimmed by 5 bases and J by 5 bases, leaving 9 bases between them. DNA for the CDR3: TGTGCCATCAGTTTTAGAGGGGAGACCCAGTACTTC. This translates into CAISFRGETQYF.

The chain links TRBV19 to TRBJ1-1; D gene uncertain. Looked up from germline, CDR1 is LNHDA and CDR2 is SQIVND (reference sequence). The V gene lost 6 bases and the J gene lost 1 base, with 6 bases spanning the gap. CDR3 length: 12 residues. For the CDR3, the DNA is TGTGCCAGTAGGGCAGAGAACACTGAAGCTTTCTTT. It yields the protein CASRAENTEAFF. Full variable domain (missing parts from reference TRBV19 and TRBJ1-1): DGGITQSPKYLFRKEGQNVTLSCEQNLNHDAMYWYRQDPGQGLRLIYYSQIVNDFQKGDIAEGYSVSREKKESFPLTVTSAQKNPTAFYLCASRAENTEAFFGQGTRLTVV.

The chain links TRBV3-1 (or the pseudogene TRBV3-2) to TRBJ1-6, with 8 positions matching TRBD1. The V segment lost 1 base and the J segment 6 bases; nucleotides outside the gene matches: 2. Germline V gene lookup returns CDR1 LGHDT and CDR2 YNNKEL (reference sequence). This CDR3 spans 15 amino acids. The CDR3, as DNA: TGTGCCAGCAGCCAAGCGGGACAGGTTAATTCACCCCTCCACTTT. Translated, it gives CASSQAGQVNSPLHF.

This clone was counted between two and nine times. The chain has TRBV5-8 and TRBJ1-3; 9 nucleotides line up with TRBD1. The germline V gene encodes CDR1 SGHTS and CDR2 YDEGEE. Trimming cost V 4 bases and J 7 bases; bases outside gene matches: 3. The length of the CDR3 is 13 residues. DNA of the CDR3: TGTGCCAGCAGCCGCACAGGGGGCAACACCATATATTTT. It encodes CASSRTGGNTIYF.

The chain couples TRBV5-4 to TRBJ1-1; 7 positions agree with TRBD1. Trimming removed 0 bases from V and 0 bases from J; junction bases left unmatched: 5. CDR3 length: 16 amino acids. CDR1 is SGHNT and CDR2 is YYREEE in the germline V gene (reference sequence). The CDR3 DNA is TGTGCCAGCAGCTTGGCCTGGGACAGTATGAACACTGAAGCTTTCTTT. Amino acids: CASSLAWDSMNTEAFF.

V gene TRBV19 combines with J gene TRBJ2-7; D is perhaps TRBD1 (6 bases). The V end was cut by 1 base, the J end by 6 bases, with 13 bases between. Per the germline V gene, CDR1 is LNHDA and CDR2 is SQIVND (reference sequence). The CDR3 sequence is 14 residues long. CDR3 coding DNA: TGTGCCAGTAGTATAGGAGGGGGATCTGGCGAGCAGTACTTC. It codes for CASSIGGGSGEQYF.

This clone was recorded once. CDR3 protein: CASSLQGGYSPLHF. CDR3 nucleotides: TGTGCCAGCAGCCTACAGGGAGGGTATTCACCCCTCCACTTT. The genes are TRBV3-1 (or the pseudogene TRBV3-2) and TRBJ1-6, with a tentative D call TRBD1 (6 bases). CDR3 size: 14 residues. Germline V gene lookup returns CDR1 LGHDT and CDR2 YNNKEL (reference sequence). Trimming removed 4 bases from V and 8 bases from J, with 12 bases in between.

The chain links TRBV27 to TRBJ1-2; TRBD1 agrees at 8 bases. This CDR3 is built from 12 residues. The V and J ends lost 5 bases and 6 bases, in that order; junction bases with no gene match: 2. Germline V gene data show CDR1 as MNHEY and CDR2 as SMNVEV (reference sequence). The CDR3 bases are TGTGCCAGCAGTGGACAGGGCGATGGCTACACCTTC. Its protein product is CASSGQGDGYTF.

The CDR3 nucleotides read TGTGCCAGTAGTATGGGACTAGCGGGAGCGGGAGATACGCAGTATTTT. Protein: CASSMGLAGAGDTQYF. V usage is TRBV19 and J usage is TRBJ2-3, with 14 bases fitting TRBD2. This CDR3 is built from 16 residues. Germline loops: CDR1 LNHDA, CDR2 SQIVND (reference sequence). V was pared by 3 bases and J by 5 bases, with 4 bases of the junction left unmatched.

Notes on this clone: Different DNA sequences within this sample yield the same CDR3. The chain is built from TRBV12-3 or TRBV12-4 and TRBJ1-1; a possible D gene is TRBD1 (5 bases). V lost 3 bases, J lost 1 base, and 6 bases lay in between. The CDR3 loop spans 13 amino acids. CDR3 protein: CASSLTENTEAFF. The DNA for the CDR3 is TGTGCCAGCAGTTTGACAGAGAACACTGAAGCTTTCTTT.

The rearrangement joins TRBV30 to TRBJ2-7; 11 bases fit TRBD2. Per the germline V gene, CDR1 is GTSNPN and CDR2 is SVGIG (reference sequence). Germline trimming cut 2 bases from V and 9 bases from J; bases unmatched to any gene: 6. This CDR3 is built from 13 residues. The CDR3 region has the DNA TGTGCCTGGAGTAGGGGACTAGCGGTGGGGCAGTACTTC. Amino acids: CAWSRGLAVGQYF. Looking up the rest from reference TRBV30 and TRBJ2-7 gives the full variable domain: SQTIHQWPATLVQPVGSPLSLECTVEGTSNPNLYWYRQAAGRGLQLLFYSVGIGQISSEVPQNLSASRPQDRQFILSSKKLLLSDSGFYLCAWSRGLAVGQYFGPGTRLTVT.

The rearrangement links TRBV7-6 to TRBJ2-7, with D tentatively TRBD1 (6 bases). Germline values: CDR1 SGHVS, CDR2 FNYEAQ. The CDR3 has 16 residues. Trimming removed 3 bases at V and 4 bases at J, with 19 bases between. CDR3 coding DNA: TGTGCCAGCAGCTTTGGACGCGAGGGAAGGGGGTACGAGCAGTACTTC. Translation: CASSFGREGRGYEQYF. The full variable domain, its missing parts supplied by reference TRBV7-6 and TRBJ2-7, is GAGVSQSPRYKVTKRGQDVALRCDPISGHVSLYWYRQALGQGPEFLTYFNYEAQQDKSGLPNDRFSAERPEGSISTLTIQRTEQRDSAMYRCASSFGREGRGYEQYFGPGTRLTVT.

The chain links TRBV7-2 to TRBJ2-3; the match to TRBD2 covers 9 bases. V lost 5 bases, J lost 4 bases, and 7 bases stayed unmatched. Germline lookup yields CDR1 SGHTA and CDR2 FQGNSA. The CDR3 contains 15 residues. CDR3 sequence: CASSPSGARADTQYF. CDR3 nucleotides: TGTGCCAGCAGCCCTAGCGGGGCCCGCGCAGATACGCAGTATTTT.

The rearrangement joins TRBV4-3 to TRBJ2-6; D is perhaps TRBD2 (5 bases). V was shortened by 4 bases and J by 0 bases, with 16 bases between the two germline ends. This CDR3 region has 18 residues. Germline V gives CDR1 LGHNA, CDR2 YSLEER. The CDR3 sequence is CASSRGLLSRSGANVLTF. The DNA for the CDR3 is TGCGCCAGCAGCCGAGGACTTTTATCCCGCTCTGGGGCCAACGTCCTGACTTTC.

The chain has TRBV5-1 and TRBJ2-5; 9 nucleotides line up with TRBD1. Germline CDR1 SGHRS, CDR2 YFSETQ. The CDR3 is 15 amino acids. With 3 bases clipped from V and 2 bases from J, the junction kept 5 bases outside the gene matches. The chain's CDR3 is CASSWGTGRQETQYF. CDR3 DNA sequence: TGCGCCAGCAGCTGGGGGACAGGGCGTCAAGAGACCCAGTACTTC.

The V call is TRBV7-3, the J call TRBJ2-1; 11 nucleotides agree with TRBD1. CDR3 length equals 16 residues. The trim removed 4 bases at V and 1 base at J, leaving 3 bases unmatched. Germline V gives CDR1 SGHTA, CDR2 FQGTGA. CDR3 amino acids: CASSSRDRGSYNEQFF. The CDR3 region has the DNA TGTGCCAGCAGCTCCCGGGACAGGGGGTCCTACAATGAGCAGTTCTTC.

The chain carries TRBV4-3 and TRBJ2-3; 8 bases are a match to TRBD2. Germline-derived CDR1 and CDR2 are LGHNA and YSLEER. CDR3 length equals 18 residues. J was trimmed by 6 bases and V by 0 bases; bases with no gene match: 14. CDR3 region: CASSQESTSGSRVDTQYF. In nucleotides, the CDR3 is TGCGCCAGCAGCCAAGAAAGTACTAGCGGCAGCAGGGTGGATACGCAGTATTTT.

This clone was found once. V usage is TRBV7-2 and J usage is TRBJ1-1; D might be TRBD1 (6 bases). The ends were cut back, 3 bases at V and 1 base at J, with 9 bases in the middle. The CDR3 spans 14 residues. The germline V gene encodes CDR1 SGHTA and CDR2 FQGNSA. The chain's CDR3 is CASSFTGKNTEAFF. The CDR3 DNA reads as TGTGCCAGCAGCTTTACAGGGAAGAACACTGAAGCTTTCTTT.

The chain combines TRBV27 with TRBJ2-2; 11 nucleotides match TRBD2. V was pared by 4 bases and J by 6 bases, with 1 base of the junction left unmatched. The CDR3 loop spans 14 amino acids. CDR1 MNHEY and CDR2 SMNVEV come from the germline V gene (reference sequence). In DNA form, the CDR3 reads TGTGCCAGCAGTTGGGGACTAGCGGCCGGGGAGCTGTTTTTT. It is translated as CASSWGLAAGELFF.

Here the CDR3 reads CASSSPPTGSTEAFF. Here the CDR3 DNA reads TGTGCCAGCAGTTCGCCTCCAACAGGGAGTACTGAAGCTTTCTTT. This chain connects TRBV28 to TRBJ1-1; TRBD1 might be the D (6 bases). Germline values: CDR1 MDHEN, CDR2 SYDVKM. The CDR3 spans 15 residues. Trimming shortened V by 4 bases and J by 5 bases, and 17 bases separated the two germline ends. Using reference TRBV28 and TRBJ1-1 for the parts outside the CDR3, the full variable domain is DVKVTQSSRYLVKRTGEKVFLECVQDMDHENMFWYRQDPGLGLRLIYFSYDVKMKEKGDIPEGYSVSREKKERFSLILESASTNQTSMYLCASSSPPTGSTEAFFGQGTRLTVV.

The chain employs TRBV19 and TRBJ2-1, with 11 bases that match TRBD2. V gave up 10 bases and J gave up 9 bases; unmatched junction bases: 8. From germline, CDR1 is LNHDA and CDR2 SQIVND (reference sequence). The CDR3 has 13 residues. For the CDR3, the DNA is TGTGCCACCGGGACTAGCGGTTGGGGTGAGCAGTTCTTC. Amino acids: CATGTSGWGEQFF. Looking up the rest from reference TRBV19 and TRBJ2-1 gives the full variable domain: DGGITQSPKYLFRKEGQNVTLSCEQNLNHDAMYWYRQDPGQGLRLIYYSQIVNDFQKGDIAEGYSVSREKKESFPLTVTSAQKNPTAFYLCATGTSGWGEQFFGPGTRLTVL.

This clone was seen just once. The junction departs from germline at one end; a sequencing error may be responsible. The rearrangement joins TRBV6-4 to TRBJ2-1, with D tentatively TRBD1 (6 bases). Germline lookup yields CDR1 MRHNA and CDR2 SNTAGT. This CDR3 is built from 16 residues. The CDR3 loop is CASSVAFDRTYNGQFF. The CDR3 bases are TGTGCCAGCAGTGTCGCCTTTGACAGGACCTACAATGGGCAGTTCTTC.

J is TRBJ2-7 and V is TRBV11-3; D is possibly TRBD2 (6 bases). Germline V lookup: CDR1 SGHNT, CDR2 YENEEA. The ends were cut back, 8 bases at V and 5 bases at J, with 19 bases in the middle. CDR3 length: 14 residues. The CDR3 protein is CASSRRDSQDEQYF. CDR3 coding DNA: TGTGCCAGCTCGCGGCGGGATTCCCAGGACGAGCAGTACTTC.